The source of this T cell receptor beta chain is a study of shared clonotypes between healthy human individuals. Study-level information: The cohort had two women and three men, ages 18 to 49. Study results and caveats: Sampling included only blood; tissue repertoires likely differ. An effect of sequencing depth on clonotype sharing among donors was expected.

The data were produced by immunoSEQ multiplex PCR, yet TCRdb's version contains in-frame clones alone and is incomplete. The data show about 470,000 clones, with 70% to 80% seen just once and roughly an eighth held by the top ten. V lost 6 bases and J 3 bases, leaving 8 bases between the germline ends. The CDR3 is 12 amino acids. Germline V gene data show CDR1 as MDHEN and CDR2 as SYDVKM. In the case of this clone: Antigen specificity is unknown.

The chain employs TRBV28 and TRBJ1-1; D is ambiguous. Material: PBMCs. The TCR comes from a woman between 40 and 50 years old in good health. Some clones in this sample may be carry-over from other donors' samples. CDR3 coding DNA: TGTGCCAGCAGATCTCCCGACACTGAAGCTTTCTTT. Its protein product is CASRSPDTEAFF.